This paragraph covers one TCR beta chain sequence. The data belong to a study of monozygotic twins with inflammatory bowel disease. The CDR3 spans 15 residues. Germline V gene data show CDR1 as MDHEN and CDR2 as SYDVKM. Each UMI harboured a 6-nucleotide sample barcode and was appended via template switching. Reanalyzing the 5' RACE reads, TCRdb keeps one entry per CDR3 protein, without DNA. This repertoire includes 300,000 to 400,000 distinct CDR3 sequences. The source material was blood. The origin of this receptor is a human donor with ulcerative colitis or Crohn's disease, or a healthy co-twin of an affected twin (not recorded which). The chain has TRBV28 and TRBJ2-7; TCRdb indicates TRBD1, and absent DNA this call remains unverified. This CDR3 reads CASSRPGQGTYEQYF.